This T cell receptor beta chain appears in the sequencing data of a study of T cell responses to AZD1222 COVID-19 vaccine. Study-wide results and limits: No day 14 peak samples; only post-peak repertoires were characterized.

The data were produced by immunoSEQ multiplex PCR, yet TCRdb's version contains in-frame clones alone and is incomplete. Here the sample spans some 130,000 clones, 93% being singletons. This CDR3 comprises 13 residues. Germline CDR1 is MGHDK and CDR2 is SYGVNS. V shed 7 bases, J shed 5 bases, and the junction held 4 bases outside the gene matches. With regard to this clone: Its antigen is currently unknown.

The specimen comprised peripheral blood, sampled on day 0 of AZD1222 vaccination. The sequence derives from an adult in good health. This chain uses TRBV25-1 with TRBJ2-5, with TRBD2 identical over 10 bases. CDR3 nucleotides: TGTGCCAGCACTAGCGGGAGCGGTGAGACCCAGTACTTC. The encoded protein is CASTSGSGETQYF.